Reported below is one T cell receptor beta chain. The antigen is unknown. Method: immunoSEQ multiplex PCR; TCRdb's copy keeps in-frame clones and lacks some. The sample records some 78,000 clones, 83% being singletons. The CDR3 has 13 residues. The V gene's germline CDR1 is SGHTA and CDR2 FQGNSA. Deletions cut 2 bases from V and 1 base from J, with 5 bases between. The data stem from a study of T cell responses to AZD1222 COVID-19 vaccine. Broader study findings: Unmutated variant regions are reportedly targeted by nearly half of spike-specific TCRs. Seropositivity was recorded at baseline in only a handful of AZD1222 recipients. All repertoire sampling was performed exclusively after the peak T cell response.

Second-dose timings of about 4 or about 12 weeks were pooled. The chain has TRBV7-2 and TRBJ1-1; D remains ambiguous. This specimen consisted of peripheral blood, obtained 28 days after the second AZD1222 dose. This sequence was found in an adult who received the AZD1222 COVID-19 vaccine. CDR3 residues: CASSLWSNTEAFF. The CDR3 DNA reads TGTGCCAGCAGCTTATGGTCGAACACTGAAGCTTTCTTT.